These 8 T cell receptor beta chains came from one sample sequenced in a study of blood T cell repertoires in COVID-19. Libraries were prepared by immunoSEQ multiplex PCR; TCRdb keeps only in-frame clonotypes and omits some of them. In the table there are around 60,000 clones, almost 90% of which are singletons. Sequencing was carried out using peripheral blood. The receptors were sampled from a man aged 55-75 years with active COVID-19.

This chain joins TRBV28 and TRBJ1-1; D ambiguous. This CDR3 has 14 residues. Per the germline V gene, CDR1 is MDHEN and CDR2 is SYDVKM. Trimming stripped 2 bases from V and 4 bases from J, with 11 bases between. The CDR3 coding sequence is TGTGCCAGCAGTTTACCCCTCGGTGGCACTGAAGCTTTCTTT. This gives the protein CASSLPLGGTEAFF.

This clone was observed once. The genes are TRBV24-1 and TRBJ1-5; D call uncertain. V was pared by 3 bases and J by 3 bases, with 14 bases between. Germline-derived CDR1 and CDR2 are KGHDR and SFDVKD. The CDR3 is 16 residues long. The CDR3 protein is CATSDVSTGDNQPQHF. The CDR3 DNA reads TGTGCCACCAGTGATGTGTCCACCGGGGACAATCAGCCCCAGCATTTT.

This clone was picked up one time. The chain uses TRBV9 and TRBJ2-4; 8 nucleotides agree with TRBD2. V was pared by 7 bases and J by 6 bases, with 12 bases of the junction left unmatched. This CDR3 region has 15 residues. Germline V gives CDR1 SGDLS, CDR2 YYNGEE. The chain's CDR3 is CASAGAAGGSNIQYF. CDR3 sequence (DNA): TGTGCCAGCGCCGGGGCTGCGGGAGGCTCAAACATTCAGTACTTC.

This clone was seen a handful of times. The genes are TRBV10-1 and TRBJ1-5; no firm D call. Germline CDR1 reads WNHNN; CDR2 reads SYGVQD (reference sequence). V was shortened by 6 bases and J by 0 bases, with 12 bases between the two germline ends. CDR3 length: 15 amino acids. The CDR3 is CASRARVNSNQPQHF. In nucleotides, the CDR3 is TGCGCCAGCAGGGCGCGGGTGAATAGCAATCAGCCCCAGCATTTT.

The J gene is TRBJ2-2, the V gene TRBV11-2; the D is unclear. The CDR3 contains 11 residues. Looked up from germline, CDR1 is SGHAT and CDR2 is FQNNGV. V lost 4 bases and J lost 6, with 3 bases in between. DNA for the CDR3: TGTGCCAGCAGCTCCGCCGGGGAGCTGTTTTTT. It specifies CASSSAGELFF.

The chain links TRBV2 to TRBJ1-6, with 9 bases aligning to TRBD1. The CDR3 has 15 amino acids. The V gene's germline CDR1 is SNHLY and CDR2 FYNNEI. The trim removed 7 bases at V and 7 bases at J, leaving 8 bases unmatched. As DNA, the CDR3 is TGTGCCAGCAATAGACAGGGGGTTGGGAATTCACCCCTCCACTTT. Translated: CASNRQGVGNSPLHF.

In nucleotides, the CDR3 is TGTGCCAGCAGCCCGACATACCAAGAGACCCAGTACTTC. Residues: CASSPTYQETQYF. The rearrangement uses TRBV3-1 (or the pseudogene TRBV3-2) and TRBJ2-5; D uncertain. Germline V gives CDR1 LGHDT, CDR2 YNNKEL (reference sequence). Trimming removed 4 bases from V and 0 bases from J, with 6 bases in between. This CDR3 is 13 amino acids long.

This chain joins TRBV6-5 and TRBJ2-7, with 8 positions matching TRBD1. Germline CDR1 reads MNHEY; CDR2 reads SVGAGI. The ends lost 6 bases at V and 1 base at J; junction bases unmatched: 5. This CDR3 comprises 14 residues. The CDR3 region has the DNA TGTGCCAGCAGCCGGACAGGGCGTTCCTACGAGCAGTACTTC. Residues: CASSRTGRSYEQYF.